This TCR beta chain emerged from a study of shared clonotypes between healthy human individuals. Study-level background: The donor pool was made up of two women and three men aged 18 to 49.

CDR1 and CDR2 (germline): SGHAT, FQNNGV. The CDR3 consists of 18 residues. The V end lost 1 base, the J end lost 0 bases, and 16 bases lay between the germline ends. The repertoire was sequenced with immunoSEQ multiplex PCR; TCRdb's copy has only in-frame clones and lacks some. The repertoire holds 650,000 to 800,000 clones, with 72% as singletons. This clone appeared once. The sequence was obtained from a woman aged 25-40 years in good health. J is TRBJ1-5 and V is TRBV11-2; D call uncertain. The sample comprised memory CD4+ T cells sorted from blood. Subset specified: CD45RA-negative fraction. CDR3 DNA: TGTGCCAGCAGCTTAGGAGGTCGTGGAGGCCATAGCAATCAGCCCCAGCATTTT. It yields the protein CASSLGGRGGHSNQPQHF.